The 26 T cell receptor beta chains given below trace back to one sample, sequenced in a study of blood T cell repertoires in COVID-19. TCRdb keeps only in-frame clones here, not all; method: immunoSEQ multiplex PCR. This sample yields about 200,000 clones, of which around 84% are seen a single time; 9.7% belongs to the top ten. The material sequenced was peripheral blood. The receptors here all came from a man aged 50-60 years with active or convalescent COVID-19.

The V and J genes are TRBV5-5 and TRBJ1-5, with a weak D call TRBD1 (6 bases). Germline V gene data show CDR1 as SGHKS and CDR2 as YYEKEE (reference sequence). V lost 0 bases to trimming and J lost 7 bases, with 11 bases between them. This CDR3 has 14 residues. Here the CDR3 DNA reads TGTGCCAGCAGCTTGGACAGGGCGGGCCAGCCCCAGCATTTT. Translating gives CASSLDRAGQPQHF. The whole variable domain, remainder taken from reference TRBV5-5 and TRBJ1-5, is DAGVTQSPTHLIKTRGQQVTLRCSPISGHKSVSWYQQVLGQGPQFIFQYYEKEERGRGNFPDRFSARQFPNYSSELNVNALLLGDSALYLCASSLDRAGQPQHFGDGTRLSIL.

This chain links TRBV5-6 with TRBJ2-2, with a weak D call TRBD2 (6 bases). The CDR3 loop spans 16 amino acids. Trimming pared 4 bases from V and 3 bases from J, leaving 16 bases between. Germline V gene lookup returns CDR1 SGHDT and CDR2 YYEEEE. This CDR3 reads CASSRRDRWHTGELFF. The CDR3 DNA is TGTGCCAGCAGCCGGAGGGACCGGTGGCACACCGGGGAGCTGTTTTTT.

The chain couples TRBV15 to TRBJ1-2; D is uncertain. V was shortened by 0 bases and J by 6 bases, with 11 bases between the two germline ends. This CDR3 is 14 amino acids long. Germline V gene lookup returns CDR1 LNHNV and CDR2 YYDKDF (reference sequence). As DNA, the CDR3 is TGTGCCACCAGCAGAGATCGTGAGGGAGATGGCTACACCTTC. It encodes CATSRDREGDGYTF.

This CDR3 is CSVEMVGGTQYF. In nucleotides, the CDR3 is TGCAGCGTTGAAATGGTAGGGGGGACCCAGTACTTC. The V gene is TRBV29-1, the J gene TRBJ2-5, with D maybe TRBD1 (6 bases). The CDR3 has 12 residues. In germline, CDR1 is SQVTM, CDR2 ANQGSEA. Trimming removed 2 bases from V and 7 bases from J, with 11 bases in between.

This rearrangement joins TRBV11-2 to TRBJ2-5, with D uncertain. The CDR3 totals 15 residues. The V gene lost 2 bases and the J gene lost 2 bases, with 12 bases spanning the gap. CDR1 and CDR2 from the germline V gene are SGHAT and FQNNGV. CDR3 residues: CASSLYSLGQETQYF. The CDR3 DNA follows: TGTGCCAGCAGCTTATATAGCCTTGGACAAGAGACCCAGTACTTC.

The chain uses TRBV6-2 or TRBV6-3 and TRBJ1-1; D unclear. Germline values: CDR1 MNHEY, CDR2 SVGEGT. This CDR3 is 12 amino acids long. V lost 4 bases and J lost 7, with 10 bases in between. CDR3 residues: CASSSDSGEAFF. Written as DNA, the CDR3 is TGTGCCAGCAGTTCCGACTCTGGTGAAGCTTTCTTT.

The chain recombines TRBV6-6 with TRBJ1-1, with D maybe TRBD1 (5 bases). CDR1 and CDR2 (germline): MNHNY, SVGAGI (reference sequence). Trimming removed 8 bases from V and 0 bases from J, with 16 bases in between. The length of the CDR3 is 15 residues. The CDR3 sequence is CASQGEGMLNTEAFF. CDR3 in DNA: TGTGCCAGCCAGGGTGAAGGTATGTTGAACACTGAAGCTTTCTTT.

The table lists this clone with a few counts. The V gene is TRBV2, the J gene TRBJ2-1; D is perhaps TRBD2 (5 bases). V was trimmed by 0 bases and J by 14 bases, leaving 14 bases between them. The CDR3 sequence is 13 residues long. In germline, CDR1 is SNHLY, CDR2 FYNNEI. DNA for the CDR3: TGTGCCAGCAGTGAAGCGGAGGCCCCCCGGGAGTTCTTC. Translating gives CASSEAEAPREFF.

The rearrangement joins TRBV4-2 to TRBJ1-6; D not resolved. The CDR3 length is 13 residues. Germline V CDR1 and CDR2: LGHNA, YNFKEQ. V was trimmed by 1 base and J by 8 bases, leaving 6 bases between them. The CDR3, as DNA: TGTGCCAGCAGCCAAGGTCGCGATTCACCCCTCCACTTT. Its translation: CASSQGRDSPLHF.

This clone is a singleton in its sample. This sequence joins TRBV6-6 and TRBJ1-1, with 11 bases aligning to TRBD1. Per the germline V gene, CDR1 is MNHNY and CDR2 is SVGAGI (reference sequence). The CDR3 has 14 residues. J lost 11 bases, V lost 4 bases, and 9 bases had no gene match. Here the CDR3 DNA reads TGTGCCAGCAGTTCGGGACAGGGGGTCCAAAGGGCTTTCTTT. As protein: CASSSGQGVQRAFF.

V is TRBV4-2 and J is TRBJ2-3; 7 nucleotides line up with TRBD1. J lost 0 bases, V lost 0 bases, and 3 bases had no gene match. CDR1 and CDR2 from the germline V gene are LGHNA and YNFKEQ. This CDR3 comprises 16 residues. CDR3 DNA sequence: TGTGCCAGCAGCCAAGAAGGGGGCCCTAGCACAGATACGCAGTATTTT. It translates to CASSQEGGPSTDTQYF.

The rearrangement links TRBV11-2 to TRBJ2-2; TRBD2 is a possible D gene (6 bases). The CDR3 length is 14 residues. Germline V gene data show CDR1 as SGHAT and CDR2 as FQNNGV. Between the trimmed V and J ends, which lost 6 bases and 3 bases, there was a span of 11 bases. CDR3 DNA sequence: TGTGCCAGCAGGGCGGGGCTGGACACCGGGGAGCTGTTTTTT. This codes for CASRAGLDTGELFF.

This chain uses TRBV11-2 with TRBJ2-1, with a possible D match to TRBD1 (5 bases). V was cut by 0 bases and J by 9 bases, with 15 bases left in between. Per germline, CDR1 SGHAT and CDR2 FQNNGV. CDR3 size: 15 residues. The DNA for the CDR3 is TGTGCCAGCAGCTTAGATGTTATATCCAGGGTTGAGCAGTTCTTC. This sequence encodes CASSLDVISRVEQFF.

J is TRBJ1-3 and V is TRBV23-1; possibly TRBD1 for D (5 bases). TRBV23-1 is classed as an ORF, of uncertain function. Trimming took off 7 bases at V and 0 bases at J, with 19 bases between the two ends. This CDR3 has 17 residues. The CDR3 sequence is CASMGGQVYFSGNTIYF. The DNA of the CDR3 is TGCGCCAGCATGGGGGGTCAAGTCTACTTCTCTGGAAACACCATATATTTT.

The rearrangement joins TRBV6-5 to TRBJ1-4; D perhaps matches TRBD1 (5 bases). CDR1 MNHEY and CDR2 SVGAGI come from the germline V gene. This CDR3 comprises 13 residues. Trimming shortened V by 2 bases and J by 8 bases, and 9 bases separated the two germline ends. CDR3 residues: CASSYDRGEKLFF. The DNA for the CDR3 is TGTGCCAGCAGTTACGACCGGGGGGAAAAACTGTTTTTT.

The chain combines TRBV6-6 with TRBJ1-1, with D hard to call. This CDR3 is built from 14 residues. Germline assignment: CDR1 MNHNY and CDR2 SVGAGI (reference sequence). V was pared by 5 bases and J by 6 bases, with 16 bases between. CDR3 DNA sequence: TGTGCCAGCAGTCCGCATAAATTGGCCCCTGAAGCTTTCTTT. Amino acid sequence: CASSPHKLAPEAFF.

This chain uses TRBV29-1 with TRBJ2-1, with D perhaps matching TRBD2 (6 bases). The germline gives CDR1 SQVTM, CDR2 ANQGSEA. Trimming removed 2 bases at V and 8 bases at J, with 19 bases between. There are 15 residues in the CDR3. CDR3 sequence: CSVEKELAPVYEQFF. The CDR3 region has the DNA TGCAGCGTTGAAAAGGAACTAGCACCCGTGTATGAGCAGTTCTTC.

The chain uses TRBV4-3 and TRBJ2-2; weak D call: TRBD1 (6 bases). Germline V lookup: CDR1 LGHNA, CDR2 YSLEER. The CDR3 is 18 residues long. Trimming removed 0 bases from V and 5 bases from J, with 19 bases in between. CDR3: CASSQDQPGAEGTGELFF. The DNA for the CDR3 is TGCGCCAGCAGCCAAGATCAACCAGGGGCTGAAGGGACCGGGGAGCTGTTTTTT.

This chain joins TRBV28 and TRBJ2-7; 9 bases are a match to TRBD2. CDR3 length equals 15 residues. V lost 1 base and J lost 4; bases outside the gene matches: 5. CDR1 and CDR2 (germline): MDHEN, SYDVKM. The CDR3 here is CASSLFAGGPYEQYF. The DNA for the CDR3 is TGTGCCAGCAGTTTATTTGCGGGAGGGCCTTACGAGCAGTACTTC. Full variable domain (missing parts from reference TRBV28 and TRBJ2-7): DVKVTQSSRYLVKRTGEKVFLECVQDMDHENMFWYRQDPGLGLRLIYFSYDVKMKEKGDIPEGYSVSREKKERFSLILESASTNQTSMYLCASSLFAGGPYEQYFGPGTRLTVT.

The chain employs TRBV10-1 and TRBJ1-4; TRBD1 might be the D (5 bases). V was cut by 6 bases and J by 1 base, with 15 bases left in between. The germline CDR1 and CDR2 sequences are WNHNN and SYGVQD (reference sequence). CDR3 size: 16 residues. For the CDR3, the DNA is TGCGCCAGCAGACAAGACAGCCTTATAACTAATGAAAAACTGTTTTTT. It translates to CASRQDSLITNEKLFF.

This clone was detected only a few times. The rearrangement uses TRBV7-8 and TRBJ2-7; the D is unclear. V lost 1 base and J lost 0, with 10 bases in between. Germline CDR1 is SGHVS and CDR2 is FQNEAQ. This CDR3 contains 15 residues. CDR3 nucleotides: TGTGCCAGCAGCTTAGAGGCCCACAGCTCCTACGAGCAGTACGTC. Translating it yields CASSLEAHSSYEQYV.

The CDR3 here is CASSPTGRNQPQHF. The CDR3 region has the DNA TGTGCCAGCAGCCCTACAGGGCGCAATCAGCCCCAGCATTTT. This rearrangement joins TRBV7-8 to TRBJ1-5, with a possible D match to TRBD1 (6 bases). The CDR3 totals 14 residues. CDR1 and CDR2 (germline): SGHVS, FQNEAQ. The V end was cut by 5 bases, the J end by 2 bases, with 10 bases between.

This clone was seen a handful of times. The rearrangement uses TRBV7-9 and TRBJ1-1; D unresolved. Germline V lookup: CDR1 SEHNR, CDR2 FQNEAQ (reference sequence). Trimming left V 4 bases short and J 8 bases short, with 17 bases between. The CDR3 is 14 amino acids. The CDR3 here is CASSSGQLLAEAFF. For the CDR3, the DNA is TGTGCCAGCAGCTCCGGCCAGCTCTTAGCGGAAGCTTTCTTT.

This clone has more than one count but fewer than ten. CDR3 bases: TGTGCCAGTAGTACAGGGGGCGCCGGTTTGAAGGGCTACACCTTC. Protein product: CASSTGGAGLKGYTF. The chain combines TRBV19 with TRBJ1-2, with 8 bases lining up with TRBD1. The CDR3 covers 15 residues. V was clipped by 4 bases and J by 8 bases; unmatched bases: 12. Germline loops: CDR1 LNHDA, CDR2 SQIVND (reference sequence).

The chain links TRBV7-3 to TRBJ2-1, with TRBD2 matching 11 bases. CDR3 length: 15 amino acids. Per the germline V gene, CDR1 is SGHTA and CDR2 is FQGTGA. V gave up 5 bases and J gave up 3 bases; unmatched junction bases: 3. In nucleotides, the CDR3 is TGTGCCAGCAGCGTACTAGCGGGAGTCTACAATGAGCAGTTCTTC. This codes for CASSVLAGVYNEQFF.

V usage is TRBV14 and J usage is TRBJ1-2; tentatively, D is TRBD1 (6 bases). Trimming pared 0 bases from V and 6 bases from J, leaving 17 bases between. Germline V CDR1 and CDR2: SGHDN, FVKESK. The CDR3 is 16 residues long. The CDR3 loop is CASSQEFYRVGDGYTF. CDR3 DNA: TGTGCCAGCAGCCAAGAATTCTACAGGGTCGGAGATGGCTACACCTTC.